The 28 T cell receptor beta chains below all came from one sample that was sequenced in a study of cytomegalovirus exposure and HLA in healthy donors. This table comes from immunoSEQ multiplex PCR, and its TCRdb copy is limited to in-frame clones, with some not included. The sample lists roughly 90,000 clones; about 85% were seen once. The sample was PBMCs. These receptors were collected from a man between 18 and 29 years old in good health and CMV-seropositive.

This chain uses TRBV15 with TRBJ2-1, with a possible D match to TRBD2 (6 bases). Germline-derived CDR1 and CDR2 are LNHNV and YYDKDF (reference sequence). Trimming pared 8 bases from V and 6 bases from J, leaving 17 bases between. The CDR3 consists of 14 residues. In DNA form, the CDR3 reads TGTGCCACCGAGGGACGGGAGAGAGGCAATGAGCAGTTCTTC. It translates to CATEGRERGNEQFF.

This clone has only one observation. The CDR3: CASSQTLDSAYEQYF. CDR3 DNA sequence: TGTGCCAGCAGTCAGACCCTAGACAGCGCCTACGAGCAGTACTTC. This rearrangement joins TRBV27 to TRBJ2-7; tentatively, D is TRBD1 (5 bases). This CDR3 contains 15 residues. The V gene's germline CDR1 is MNHEY and CDR2 SMNVEV (reference sequence). The V end lost 5 bases, the J end lost 2 bases, and 16 bases lay between the germline ends.

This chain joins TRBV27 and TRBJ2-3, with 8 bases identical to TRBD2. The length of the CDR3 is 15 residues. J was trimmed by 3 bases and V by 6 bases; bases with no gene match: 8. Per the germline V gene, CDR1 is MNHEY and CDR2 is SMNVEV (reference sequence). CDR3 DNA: TGTGCCAGCAGAGGACTAGCCGGAGATACAGATACGCAGTATTTT. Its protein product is CASRGLAGDTDTQYF.

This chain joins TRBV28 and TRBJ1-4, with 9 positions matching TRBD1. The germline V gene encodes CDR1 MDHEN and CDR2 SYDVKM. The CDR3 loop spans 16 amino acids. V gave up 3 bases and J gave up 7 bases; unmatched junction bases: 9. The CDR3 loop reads CASSFWGQGGGEKLFF. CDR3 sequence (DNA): TGTGCCAGCAGTTTTTGGGGACAGGGCGGTGGTGAAAAACTGTTTTTT. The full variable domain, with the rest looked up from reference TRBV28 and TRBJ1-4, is DVKVTQSSRYLVKRTGEKVFLECVQDMDHENMFWYRQDPGLGLRLIYFSYDVKMKEKGDIPEGYSVSREKKERFSLILESASTNQTSMYLCASSFWGQGGGEKLFFGSGTQLSVL.

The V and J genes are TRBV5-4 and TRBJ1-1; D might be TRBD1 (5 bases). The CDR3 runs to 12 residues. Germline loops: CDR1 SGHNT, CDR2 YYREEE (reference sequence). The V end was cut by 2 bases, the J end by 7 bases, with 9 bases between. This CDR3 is CASSFGGNEAFF. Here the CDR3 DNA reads TGTGCCAGCAGCTTCGGGGGGAATGAAGCTTTCTTT.

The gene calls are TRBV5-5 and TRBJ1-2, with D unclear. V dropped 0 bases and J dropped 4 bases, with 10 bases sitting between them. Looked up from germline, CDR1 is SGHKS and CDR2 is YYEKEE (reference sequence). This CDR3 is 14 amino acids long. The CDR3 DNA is TGTGCCAGCAGCTTGGATCCGGTTTCCTATGGCTACACCTTC. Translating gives CASSLDPVSYGYTF.

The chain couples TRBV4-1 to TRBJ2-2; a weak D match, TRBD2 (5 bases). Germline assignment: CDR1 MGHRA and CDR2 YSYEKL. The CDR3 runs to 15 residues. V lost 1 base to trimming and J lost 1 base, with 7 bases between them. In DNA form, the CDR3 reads TGCGCCAGCAGCCAAGTGAGCGGGAACACCGGGGAGCTGTTTTTT. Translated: CASSQVSGNTGELFF.

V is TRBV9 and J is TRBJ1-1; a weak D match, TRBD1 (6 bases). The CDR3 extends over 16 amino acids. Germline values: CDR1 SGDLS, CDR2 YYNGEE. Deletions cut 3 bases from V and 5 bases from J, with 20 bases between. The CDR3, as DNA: TGTGCCAGCAGCGGAACACTACAGGGCTGGGGTACTGAAGCTTTCTTT. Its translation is CASSGTLQGWGTEAFF. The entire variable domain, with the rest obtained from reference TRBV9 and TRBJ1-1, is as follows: DSGVTQTPKHLITATGQRVTLRCSPRSGDLSVYWYQQSLDQGLQFLIQYYNGEERAKGNILERFSAQQFPDLHSELNLSSLELGDSALYFCASSGTLQGWGTEAFFGQGTRLTVV.

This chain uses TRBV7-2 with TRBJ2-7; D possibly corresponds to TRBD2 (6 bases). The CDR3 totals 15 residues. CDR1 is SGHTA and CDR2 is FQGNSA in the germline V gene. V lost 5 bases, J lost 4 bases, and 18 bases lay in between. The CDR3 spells CASSPSLSGVYEQYF. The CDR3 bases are TGTGCCAGCAGCCCCTCCCTTTCGGGGGTATACGAGCAGTACTTC.

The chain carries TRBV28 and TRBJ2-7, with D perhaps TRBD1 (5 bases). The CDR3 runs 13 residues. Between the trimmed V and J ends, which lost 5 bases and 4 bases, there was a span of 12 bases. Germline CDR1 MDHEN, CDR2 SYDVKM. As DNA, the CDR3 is TGTGCCAGCAGTCCCAGGGTGGAGTACGAGCAGTACTTC. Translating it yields CASSPRVEYEQYF.

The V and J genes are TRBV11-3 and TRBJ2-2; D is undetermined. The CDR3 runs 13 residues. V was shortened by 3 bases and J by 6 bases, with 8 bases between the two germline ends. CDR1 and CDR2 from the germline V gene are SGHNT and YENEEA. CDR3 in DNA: TGTGCCAGCAGCTTTTCTTCGTCCGGGGAGCTGTTTTTT. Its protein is CASSFSSSGELFF.

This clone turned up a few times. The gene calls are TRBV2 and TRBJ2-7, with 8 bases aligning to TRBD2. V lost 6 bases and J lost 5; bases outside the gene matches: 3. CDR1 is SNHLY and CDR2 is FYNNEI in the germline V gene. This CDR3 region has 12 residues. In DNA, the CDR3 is TGTGCCAGCAGCGGCGGGGGGAACGAGCAGTACGTC. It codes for CASSGGGNEQYV.

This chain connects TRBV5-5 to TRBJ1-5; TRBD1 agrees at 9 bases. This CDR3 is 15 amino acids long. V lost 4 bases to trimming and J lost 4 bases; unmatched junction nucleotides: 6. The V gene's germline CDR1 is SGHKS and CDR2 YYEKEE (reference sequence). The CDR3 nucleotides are TGTGCCAGCAGCCCGGGACAGGGTGGGAATCAGCCCCAGCATTTT. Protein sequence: CASSPGQGGNQPQHF.

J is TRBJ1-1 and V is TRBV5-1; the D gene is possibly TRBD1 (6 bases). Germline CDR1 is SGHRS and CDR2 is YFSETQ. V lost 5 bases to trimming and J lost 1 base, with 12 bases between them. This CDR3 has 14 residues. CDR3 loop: CASSRGHENTEAFF. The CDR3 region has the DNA TGCGCCAGCAGTCGGGGACACGAGAACACTGAAGCTTTCTTT. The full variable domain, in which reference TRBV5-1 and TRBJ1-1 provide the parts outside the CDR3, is KAGVTQTPRYLIKTRGQQVTLSCSPISGHRSVSWYQQTPGQGLQFLFEYFSETQRNKGNFPGRFSGRQFSNSRSEMNVSTLELGDSALYLCASSRGHENTEAFFGQGTRLTVV.

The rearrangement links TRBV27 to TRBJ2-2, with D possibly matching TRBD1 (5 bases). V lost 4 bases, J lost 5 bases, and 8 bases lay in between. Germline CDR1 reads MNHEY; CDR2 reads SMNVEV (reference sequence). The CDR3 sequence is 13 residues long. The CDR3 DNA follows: TGTGCCAGCAGTTCCAGGGATACCGGGGAGCTGTTTTTT. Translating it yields CASSSRDTGELFF.

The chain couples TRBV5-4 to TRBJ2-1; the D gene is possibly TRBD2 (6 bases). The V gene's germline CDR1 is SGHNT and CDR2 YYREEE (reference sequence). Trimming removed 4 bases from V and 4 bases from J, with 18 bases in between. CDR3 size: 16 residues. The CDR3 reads CASSPGRGSGYNEQFF. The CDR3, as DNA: TGTGCCAGCAGCCCGGGGAGAGGTAGCGGTTACAATGAGCAGTTCTTC. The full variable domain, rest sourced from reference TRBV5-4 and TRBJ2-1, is ETGVTQSPTHLIKTRGQQVTLRCSSQSGHNTVSWYQQALGQGPQFIFQYYREEENGRGNFPPRFSGLQFPNYSSELNVNALELDDSALYLCASSPGRGSGYNEQFFGPGTRLTVL.

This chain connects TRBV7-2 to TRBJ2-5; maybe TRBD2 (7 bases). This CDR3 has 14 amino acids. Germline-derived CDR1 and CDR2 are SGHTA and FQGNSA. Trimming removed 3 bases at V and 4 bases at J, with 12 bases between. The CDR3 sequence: CASSLLGGGETQYF. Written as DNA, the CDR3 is TGTGCCAGCAGCTTGTTAGGGGGGGGAGAGACCCAGTACTTC.

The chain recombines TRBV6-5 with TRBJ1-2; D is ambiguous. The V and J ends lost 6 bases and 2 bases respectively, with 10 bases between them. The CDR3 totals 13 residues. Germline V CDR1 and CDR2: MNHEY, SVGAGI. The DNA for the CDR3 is TGTGCCAGCAGGAGGGTCGGAAACTATGGCTACACCTTC. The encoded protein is CASRRVGNYGYTF.

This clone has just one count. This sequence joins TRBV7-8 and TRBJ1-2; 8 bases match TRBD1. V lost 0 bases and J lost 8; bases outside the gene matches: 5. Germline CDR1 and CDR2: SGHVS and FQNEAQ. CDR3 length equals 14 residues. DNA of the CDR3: TGTGCCAGCAGCTTAGCGGACAGGGTCGGGGGCTACACCTTC. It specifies CASSLADRVGGYTF. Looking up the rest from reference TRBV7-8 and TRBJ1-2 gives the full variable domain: GAGVSQSPRYKVAKRGQDVALRCDPISGHVSLFWYQQALGQGPEFLTYFQNEAQLDKSGLPSDRFFAERPEGSVSTLKIQRTQQEDSAVYLCASSLADRVGGYTFGSGTRLTVV.

The CDR3 DNA is TGTGCCAGCAGCTTATCTATAGGCCTAGCCTACAATGAGCAGTTCTTC. It encodes CASSLSIGLAYNEQFF. J is TRBJ2-1 and V is TRBV7-3; D not resolved. CDR1 is SGHTA and CDR2 is FQGTGA in the germline V gene. CDR3 length: 16 amino acids. V was cut by 2 bases and J by 2 bases, with 13 bases left in between. The full variable domain, its missing parts supplied by reference TRBV7-3 and TRBJ2-1, is GAGVSQTPSNKVTEKGKYVELRCDPISGHTALYWYRQSLGQGPEFLIYFQGTGAADDSGLPNDRFFAVRPEGSVSTLKIQRTERGDSAVYLCASSLSIGLAYNEQFFGPGTRLTVL.

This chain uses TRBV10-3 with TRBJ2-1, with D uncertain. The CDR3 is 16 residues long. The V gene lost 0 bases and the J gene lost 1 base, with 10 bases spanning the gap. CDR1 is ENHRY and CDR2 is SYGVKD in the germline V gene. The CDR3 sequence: CAISESQATSYNEQFF. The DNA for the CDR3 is TGTGCCATCAGTGAGTCTCAGGCAACGTCCTACAATGAGCAGTTCTTC.

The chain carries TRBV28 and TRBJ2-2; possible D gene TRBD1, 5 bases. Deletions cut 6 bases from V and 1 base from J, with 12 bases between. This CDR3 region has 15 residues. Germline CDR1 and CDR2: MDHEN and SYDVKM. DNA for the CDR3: TGTGCCAGCAGCCCAGGACACCTGAACACCGGGGAGCTGTTTTTT. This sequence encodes CASSPGHLNTGELFF.

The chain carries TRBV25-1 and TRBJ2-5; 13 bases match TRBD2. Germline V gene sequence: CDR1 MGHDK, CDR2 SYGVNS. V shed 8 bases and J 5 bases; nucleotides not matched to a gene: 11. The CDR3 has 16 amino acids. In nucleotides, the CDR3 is TGTGCCAGCGACCCCGGACTAGCGGGAGACGAGGAGACCCAGTACTTC. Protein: CASDPGLAGDEETQYF. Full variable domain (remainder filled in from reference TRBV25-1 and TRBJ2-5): EADIYQTPRYLVIGTGKKITLECSQTMGHDKMYWYQQDPGMELHLIHYSYGVNSTEKGDLSSESTVSRIRTEHFPLTLESARPSHTSQYLCASDPGLAGDEETQYFGPGTRLLVL.

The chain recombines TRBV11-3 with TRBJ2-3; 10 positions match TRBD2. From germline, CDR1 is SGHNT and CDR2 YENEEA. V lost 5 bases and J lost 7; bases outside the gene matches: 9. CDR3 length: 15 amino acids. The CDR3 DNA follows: TGTGCCAGCAGCCGGACACTAGCGGGGCGCAATACGCAGTATTTT. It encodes CASSRTLAGRNTQYF.

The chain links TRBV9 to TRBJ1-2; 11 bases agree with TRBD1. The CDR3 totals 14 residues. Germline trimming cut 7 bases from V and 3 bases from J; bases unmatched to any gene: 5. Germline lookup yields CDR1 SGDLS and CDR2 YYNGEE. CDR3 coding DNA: TGTGCCAGCGCCGGGACAGGGGGTTACTATGGCTACACCTTC. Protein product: CASAGTGGYYGYTF.

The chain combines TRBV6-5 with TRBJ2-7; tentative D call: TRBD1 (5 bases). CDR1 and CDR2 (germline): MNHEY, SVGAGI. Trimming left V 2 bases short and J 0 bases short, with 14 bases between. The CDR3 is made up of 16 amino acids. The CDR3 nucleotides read TGTGCCAGCAGTTACCAGGGATACCCCCCCTCCTACGAGCAGTACTTC. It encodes CASSYQGYPPSYEQYF.

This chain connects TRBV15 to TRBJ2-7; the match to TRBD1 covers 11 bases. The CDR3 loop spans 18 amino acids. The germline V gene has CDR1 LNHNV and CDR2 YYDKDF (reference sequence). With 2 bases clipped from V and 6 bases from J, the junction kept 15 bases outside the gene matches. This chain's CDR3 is CATSRTPIGQGAFAEQYV. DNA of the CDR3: TGTGCCACCAGCAGAACACCGATTGGACAGGGGGCTTTTGCCGAGCAGTACGTC.

The CDR3 nucleotides are TGTGCTAGTGGTTTGGTAACTAAACTATCCGGAGGGGTTCATGAGCAGTTCTTC. Translating it yields CASGLVTKLSGGVHEQFF. The V and J genes are TRBV12-5 and TRBJ2-1, with a possible D match to TRBD2 (6 bases). V gave up 0 bases and J gave up 8 bases, with 23 bases separating them. Germline V CDR1 and CDR2: LGHNT, FRNRAP. This CDR3 has 18 residues. The full variable domain, rest sourced from reference TRBV12-5 and TRBJ2-1, is DARVTQTPRHKVTEMGQEVTMRCQPILGHNTVFWYRQTMMQGLELLAYFRNRAPLDDSGMPKDRFSAEMPDATLATLKIQPSEPRDSAVYFCASGLVTKLSGGVHEQFFGPGTRLTVL.